One and the same sample provided the 31 T cell receptor beta chains below, sequenced in a study of read filtering for tumor transcriptome and immune sequencing. From 350 to 500 ng of RNA, a library with molecular barcoded alpha/delta and beta/gamma adaptors was made. TCRdb re-called the reads with MiXCR, one entry per CDR3 protein. The sample shows approximately 61,000 distinct CDR3 sequences, roughly 19% of them seen only once. The sample consisted of a population of CD138-negative cells sorted from bone marrow. Receptor source: a donor at least 40 years old with multiple myeloma.

As regards this clonotype: This may be a read error, as it is one base from a much larger clone. V usage is TRBV20-1 and J usage is TRBJ2-7; 8 bases line up with TRBD2. The CDR3 has 14 amino acids. In germline, CDR1 is DFQATT, CDR2 SNEGSKA (reference sequence). CDR3: CGASVPGGTYEQYF. In DNA, the CDR3 is TGCGGTGCTAGTGTTCCGGGAGGGACCTACGAGCAGTACTTC.

This clonotype appeared many times. The chain combines TRBV12-3 or TRBV12-4 with TRBJ1-2, with 11 bases aligning to TRBD1. The trim removed 6 bases at V and 5 bases at J, leaving 5 bases unmatched. This CDR3 contains 14 residues. Written as DNA, the CDR3 is TGTGCCAGCAGCCGGACAGGGGGCGGGTATGGCTACACCTTC. Amino acids: CASSRTGGGYGYTF.

This clonotype was picked up a small number of times. The chain is built from TRBV7-9 and TRBJ1-2, with 12 nucleotides matching TRBD1. The germline CDR1 and CDR2 sequences are SEHNR and FQNEAQ (reference sequence). There are 16 residues in the CDR3. The V and J ends lost 7 bases and 6 bases, in that order; junction bases with no gene match: 12. CDR3 in amino acids: CASTQGTGGLYDGYTF. CDR3 DNA sequence: TGTGCCAGCACCCAGGGGACAGGGGGCCTTTATGATGGCTACACCTTC.

This clonotype was counted many times. The chain recombines TRBV20-1 with TRBJ2-5; tentatively, D is TRBD2 (7 bases). The CDR3 sequence is 14 residues long. Germline-derived CDR1 and CDR2 are DFQATT and SNEGSKA (reference sequence). Trimming removed 5 bases at V and 5 bases at J, with 18 bases between. The CDR3 DNA follows: TGCAGTGCTGAAAAGGGGGGGGCAAGTGAGACCCAGTACTTC. Translating gives CSAEKGGASETQYF.

In this sample, this clonotype turned up many times. The rearrangement links TRBV28 to TRBJ2-7, with D possibly matching TRBD2 (6 bases). V lost 5 bases and J lost 4, with 21 bases in between. Germline lookup yields CDR1 MDHEN and CDR2 SYDVKM. The CDR3 is 16 residues long. This CDR3 reads CASSPMKGSGPYEQYF. The CDR3 DNA sequence: TGTGCCAGCAGTCCGATGAAGGGTAGCGGACCTTACGAGCAGTACTTC.

In the case of this clonotype: This may come from a read error, since a much larger clone is one base off. The rearrangement uses TRBV20-1 and TRBJ2-3, with D perhaps given as TRBD1 or TRBD2 (6 bases each). Trimming took off 3 bases at V and 2 bases at J, with 12 bases between the two ends. The germline V gene has CDR1 DFQATT and CDR2 SNEGSKA (reference sequence). The CDR3 totals 14 residues. The CDR3 region is CSARRRGVTDTQYF. In nucleotides, the CDR3 is TGCAGTGCTAGGCGGAGGGGGGTCACAGATACGCAGTATTTT.

This clonotype was seen repeatedly, ten times or more. The chain uses TRBV5-1 and TRBJ2-1; a weak D match, TRBD1 (5 bases). The V and J ends lost 3 bases and 7 bases respectively, with 14 bases between them. This CDR3 comprises 14 residues. CDR1 is SGHRS, CDR2 YFSETQ, per germline. The chain's CDR3 is CASSSGQVDNEQFF. In nucleotides, the CDR3 is TGCGCCAGCAGCTCCGGACAAGTAGATAATGAGCAGTTCTTC. The whole variable domain, remainder taken from reference TRBV5-1 and TRBJ2-1, is KAGVTQTPRYLIKTRGQQVTLSCSPISGHRSVSWYQQTPGQGLQFLFEYFSETQRNKGNFPGRFSGRQFSNSRSEMNVSTLELGDSALYLCASSSGQVDNEQFFGPGTRLTVL.

This clonotype was seen repeatedly, ten times or more. This chain connects TRBV5-1 to TRBJ1-5; 9 bases align to TRBD1. The CDR3 has 15 residues. Germline CDR1 and CDR2: SGHRS and YFSETQ. Trimming took 0 bases from V and 4 from J; bases not matched to a gene: 2. CDR3 sequence: CASSLGTGDNQPQHF. DNA of the CDR3: TGCGCCAGCAGCTTGGGGACAGGGGATAATCAGCCCCAGCATTTT.

This clonotype was found many times. J is TRBJ2-7 and V is TRBV20-1; D unresolved. This CDR3 is built from 12 residues. Trimming left V 0 bases short and J 4 bases short, with 7 bases between. The germline gives CDR1 DFQATT, CDR2 SNEGSKA (reference sequence). The CDR3 spells CSARERIYEQYF. For the CDR3, the DNA is TGCAGTGCTAGAGAAAGGATATACGAGCAGTACTTC.

This clonotype was detected many times. The chain has TRBV5-1 and TRBJ2-7; 9 positions match TRBD2. The CDR3 is 15 residues long. J lost 5 bases, V lost 4 bases, and 10 bases had no gene match. The germline gives CDR1 SGHRS, CDR2 YFSETQ. In DNA, the CDR3 is TGCGCCAGCAGCCCCCGGGGTAGCGGGAGCCACGAGCAGTACTTC. Translation gives CASSPRGSGSHEQYF. The full variable domain, completed using reference TRBV5-1 and TRBJ2-7, is KAGVTQTPRYLIKTRGQQVTLSCSPISGHRSVSWYQQTPGQGLQFLFEYFSETQRNKGNFPGRFSGRQFSNSRSEMNVSTLELGDSALYLCASSPRGSGSHEQYFGPGTRLTVT.

V gene TRBV29-1 combines with J gene TRBJ1-3; D unresolved. Looked up from germline, CDR1 is SQVTM and CDR2 is ANQGSEA. Between the trimmed V and J ends, which lost 5 bases and 0 bases, there was a span of 8 bases. The CDR3 loop spans 13 amino acids. The CDR3 sequence is CSVQKFSGNTIYF. The CDR3 DNA reads TGCAGCGTTCAGAAATTCTCTGGAAACACCATATATTTT.

This clonotype was picked up many times. V is TRBV28 and J is TRBJ1-5; D remains ambiguous. The CDR3 covers 12 residues. Germline V CDR1 and CDR2: MDHEN, SYDVKM. V gave up 2 bases and J gave up 4 bases, with 3 bases separating them. CDR3 residues: CASSLVNQPQHF. The CDR3 DNA follows: TGTGCCAGCAGTTTAGTGAATCAGCCCCAGCATTTT.

Turning to this clonotype: The junction and the germline gene differ at one end; a read error may be behind it. J is TRBJ2-7 and V is TRBV5-1; D remains unclear. The germline gives CDR1 SGHRS, CDR2 YFSETQ. The CDR3 is 12 residues long. The CDR3 here is CASSLASYKQYF. The CDR3 DNA is TGCGCCAGCAGCTTGGCGTCCTACAAGCAGTACTTC.

This clonotype was recorded many times. The CDR3 sequence: CASSLIRGKLFF. Here the CDR3 DNA reads TGTGCCAGCAGTTTAATTCGGGGCAAGTTGTTTTTT. The rearrangement joins TRBV27 to TRBJ2-2; D may match TRBD1 or TRBD2 (5 bases each). The CDR3 is 12 residues long. The V and J ends lost 2 bases and 15 bases respectively, with 13 bases between them. Germline V gene data show CDR1 as MNHEY and CDR2 as SMNVEV (reference sequence).

This clonotype was recorded at least ten times. The chain combines TRBV20-1 with TRBJ2-7, with 8 bases that match TRBD1. This CDR3 has 14 residues. The germline V gene has CDR1 DFQATT and CDR2 SNEGSKA (reference sequence). Trimming cost V 4 bases and J 2 bases; bases outside gene matches: 7. CDR3 amino acids: CSATDRGYPYEQYF. The CDR3 nucleotides read TGCAGTGCTACCGACAGGGGATACCCCTACGAGCAGTACTTC.

The table lists this clonotype with many counts. The V gene is TRBV2, the J gene TRBJ1-2; weak D call: TRBD1 (5 bases). V gave up 6 bases and J gave up 2 bases, with 10 bases separating them. The CDR3 runs 13 residues. Germline CDR1 reads SNHLY; CDR2 reads FYNNEI. The CDR3 bases are TGTGCCAGCAGGGAGACAGAAAACTATGGCTACACCTTC. Protein: CASRETENYGYTF.

This clonotype was counted many times. This chain uses TRBV28 with TRBJ1-1, with D perhaps TRBD1 (5 bases). This CDR3 contains 15 residues. V lost 3 bases and J lost 5, with 16 bases in between. Germline assignment: CDR1 MDHEN and CDR2 SYDVKM. The CDR3 DNA follows: TGTGCCAGCAGTTTGGGTATGAGCAGGGTGACTGAAGCTTTCTTT. It encodes CASSLGMSRVTEAFF.

This clonotype was seen repeatedly, ten times or more. The CDR3 loop reads CASSFDREVHGYTF. The CDR3 nucleotides read TGCGCCAGCAGCTTTGACAGGGAGGTCCATGGCTACACCTTC. The V gene is TRBV5-1, the J gene TRBJ1-2, with 7 bases matching TRBD1. CDR3 length equals 14 residues. V lost 2 bases to trimming and J lost 6 bases; unmatched junction nucleotides: 7. Per the germline V gene, CDR1 is SGHRS and CDR2 is YFSETQ.

This clonotype was counted many times. J is TRBJ1-1 and V is TRBV20-1; a weak D match, TRBD1 (5 bases). The V end lost 7 bases, the J end lost 3 bases, and 12 bases lay between the germline ends. Germline CDR1 DFQATT, CDR2 SNEGSKA (reference sequence). The CDR3 consists of 12 residues. CDR3 loop: CSVKGPDTEAFF. CDR3 DNA sequence: TGCAGTGTCAAGGGGCCCGACACTGAAGCTTTCTTT.

This clonotype occurred a few times. The chain couples TRBV7-9 to TRBJ2-5, with TRBD1 matching 9 bases. The CDR3 spans 14 residues. Germline lookup yields CDR1 SEHNR and CDR2 FQNEAQ (reference sequence). After removal of 5 bases from V and 6 bases from J, the junction contained 7 bases not matched to a gene. The CDR3 region is CASSAQGAGKTQYF. The CDR3 DNA sequence: TGTGCCAGCAGCGCACAGGGGGCTGGAAAGACCCAGTACTTC.

This clonotype is labeled as medium-sized. The rearrangement joins TRBV6-5 to TRBJ2-1; no definite D call. Germline loops: CDR1 MNHEY, CDR2 SVGAGI. Trimming removed 8 bases at V and 7 bases at J, with 15 bases between. This CDR3 is 13 amino acids long. CDR3 residues: CASGDPMLNEQFF. CDR3 in DNA: TGTGCCAGCGGAGACCCCATGCTGAATGAGCAGTTCTTC.

This clonotype was picked up a small number of times. The chain links TRBV10-3 to TRBJ1-2; D is unclear. V was pared by 3 bases and J by 5 bases, with 7 bases between. The CDR3 runs to 12 residues. Germline CDR1 ENHRY, CDR2 SYGVKD. This chain's CDR3 is CAISEEGYGYTF. The CDR3 bases are TGTGCCATCAGTGAAGAAGGATATGGCTACACCTTC.

The gene calls are TRBV24-1 and TRBJ2-3; D is unresolved. The CDR3 covers 18 residues. CDR1 is KGHDR and CDR2 is SFDVKD in the germline V gene. V was clipped by 1 base and J by 2 bases, with 18 bases between them. The CDR3 coding sequence is TGTGCCACCAGTGATTTACCCTCCCTTACCCCCACCACAGATACGCAGTATTTT. Its protein product is CATSDLPSLTPTTDTQYF.

On this clonotype itself: This clone may be a read error of a much larger clone one base away. V is TRBV12-3 or TRBV12-4 and J is TRBJ2-1; tentative D call: TRBD2 (5 bases). The CDR3 consists of 14 residues. Here the CDR3 reads CASSFPGMKDERFF. In DNA form, the CDR3 reads TGTGCCAGCAGTTTTCCGGGGATGAAGGATGAGCGGTTCTTC.

This clonotype was found many times. The chain couples TRBV3-1 to TRBJ2-7; D possibly corresponds to TRBD1 (5 bases). The CDR3 is made up of 12 amino acids. CDR1 and CDR2 (germline): LGHDT, YNNKEL (reference sequence). With 4 bases removed from V and 6 bases from J, the gap between germline ends came to 10 bases. The CDR3 DNA follows: TGTGCCAGCAGCCCCAGGCAGGGCGAGCAGTACTTC. Translating gives CASSPRQGEQYF.

This clonotype was seen ten or more times. The chain joins TRBV20-1 to TRBJ2-7; 8 nucleotides agree with TRBD1. The CDR3 runs to 20 residues. CDR1 DFQATT and CDR2 SNEGSKA come from the germline V gene (reference sequence). V trimming: 3 bases; J trimming: 3 bases; junction bases outside the gene matches: 25. The CDR3 spells CSARAPTGTGGSRLLYEQYF. CDR3 bases: TGCAGTGCTAGGGCCCCGACCGGGACAGGCGGGTCCAGGCTCCTCTACGAGCAGTACTTC.

For this clonotype: A far larger clone is only one base removed, so a read error is likely. V is TRBV3-1 and J is TRBJ2-1, with D hard to call. Germline V gene sequence: CDR1 LGHDT, CDR2 YNNKEL (reference sequence). This CDR3 is built from 11 residues. Trimming left V 1 base short and J 10 bases short, with 5 bases between. CDR3 DNA: TGTGCCAGCAGCCAAGCGCGCGAGCAGTTCTTC. Protein: CASSQAREQFF.

This clonotype was counted ten times or more. V usage is TRBV20-1 and J usage is TRBJ2-3; 10 bases match TRBD2. CDR1 and CDR2 from the germline V gene are DFQATT and SNEGSKA (reference sequence). V was pared by 5 bases and J by 4 bases, with 9 bases of the junction left unmatched. The CDR3 loop spans 15 amino acids. Here the CDR3 reads CSAEPAGGRADTQYF. Written as DNA, the CDR3 is TGCAGTGCTGAGCCAGCGGGAGGGCGCGCAGATACGCAGTATTTT.

Ten or more counts support this clonotype. The chain couples TRBV20-1 to TRBJ2-3; D tentatively reads TRBD1 or TRBD2 (6 bases each). Trimming took 0 bases from V and 1 from J, leaving 11 bases between them. The CDR3 totals 15 residues. CDR1 is DFQATT and CDR2 is SNEGSKA in the germline V gene (reference sequence). The CDR3 DNA reads TGCAGTGCTAGAGATTGGAGGGGGGGCACAGATACGCAGTATTTT. Its translation is CSARDWRGGTDTQYF.

The sample holds many counts of this clonotype. J is TRBJ2-6 and V is TRBV4-1; TRBD1 aligns across 8 bases. The length of the CDR3 is 17 residues. The J segment lost 0 bases and the V segment lost 3 bases, leaving 4 bases of the junction unmatched. In germline, CDR1 is MGHRA, CDR2 YSYEKL. Here the CDR3 DNA reads TGCGCCAGCAGCCAGGACACAGGGGGCTCTGGGGCCAACGTCCTGACTTTC. Translating it yields CASSQDTGGSGANVLTF.

This clonotype was recorded a few times. The CDR3 DNA is TGTGCCAGCAGCCCCCGACTAGCGGGGGAAACGCGGAACACCGGGGAGCTGTTTTTT. It is translated as CASSPRLAGETRNTGELFF. The rearrangement joins TRBV7-3 to TRBJ2-2, with TRBD2 matching over 12 bases. CDR3 size: 19 residues. V dropped 5 bases and J dropped 1; count of bases not matched to a gene: 11. Looked up from germline, CDR1 is SGHTA and CDR2 is FQGTGA.